This T cell receptor (beta chain) originates from a study of post-analysis software for immune sequencing data. About the research overall: The courses of disease that were included comprised relapsing-remitting, secondary progressive and progressive-relapsing multiple sclerosis. Findings and caveats of the study: When compared against controls, multiple sclerosis patients showed significantly lower normalized Chao1 diversity.

Unique molecular identifiers were carried by the TCR beta cDNA libraries. One entry per CDR3 protein results from TCRdb running MiXCR on the PCR reads. The top ten hold less than 10% of the sample, which has about 430,000 distinct CDR3 sequences, 35% to 45% seen once. This clonotype was recorded a few times. The target antigen is unknown. Material: blood. This TCR derives from a girl aged 2 to 10 with multiple sclerosis.

The CDR3 loop reads CASSERVGGGAITDTQYF. The DNA for the CDR3 is TGTGCCAGCAGCGAAAGAGTCGGCGGGGGCGCGATAACAGATACGCAGTATTTT. V usage is TRBV3-1 and J usage is TRBJ2-3; possible D gene TRBD2, 7 bases. In germline, CDR1 is LGHDT, CDR2 YNNKEL (reference sequence). The V and J ends lost 5 bases and 3 bases respectively, with 24 bases between them. CDR3 size: 18 residues.